The 29 T cell receptor beta chains reported below all come from one sample, sequenced in a study of shared clonotypes between healthy human individuals. Naive-designated CD8 cells lacked CD45RO, were positively enriched for CCR7, and omitted terminally differentiated effector memory CD45RA+ cells. Clones were sequenced by immunoSEQ multiplex PCR, and TCRdb holds only the in-frame ones, with some missing. Found here are around 2,100,000 clones, approximately 94% of them singletons; the top ten hold more than 0.95%. Material: naive CD8+ T cells sorted from blood. These receptors were obtained from a man between 18 and 29 years old in good health.

The J gene is TRBJ2-1, the V gene TRBV13; maybe TRBD2 (6 bases). This CDR3 has 15 amino acids. Trimming pared 5 bases from V and 1 base from J, leaving 12 bases between. The V gene's germline CDR1 is PRHDT and CDR2 FYEKMQ (reference sequence). The CDR3 DNA is TGTGCCAGCAGCCGCCCTAGCGTATCCTACAATGAGCAGTTCTTC. It codes for CASSRPSVSYNEQFF.

The J gene is TRBJ2-2, the V gene TRBV10-2; D is unresolved. The germline gives CDR1 WSHSY, CDR2 SAAADI. V lost 3 bases to trimming and J lost 5 bases, with 10 bases between them. The CDR3 runs to 14 residues. CDR3 in amino acids: CASSDSHSTGELFF. The CDR3 DNA reads TGCGCCAGCAGTGACTCGCATAGTACCGGGGAGCTGTTTTTT.

This chain joins TRBV19 and TRBJ2-5; 10 bases are a match to TRBD2. Germline V CDR1 and CDR2: LNHDA, SQIVND (reference sequence). V shed 3 bases, J shed 5 bases, and the junction held 9 bases outside the gene matches. The CDR3 extends over 16 amino acids. The CDR3 here is CASSISSGGAWETQYF. For the CDR3, the DNA is TGTGCCAGTAGTATCTCCAGCGGGGGGGCCTGGGAGACCCAGTACTTC.

A remark on this clone: Other DNA sequences of this sample code for an identical CDR3. The chain links TRBV19 to TRBJ2-7, with D perhaps TRBD2 (6 bases). Germline lookup yields CDR1 LNHDA and CDR2 SQIVND (reference sequence). The CDR3 loop spans 13 amino acids. Trimming removed 5 bases at V and 0 bases at J, with 8 bases between. The CDR3 DNA reads TGTGCCAGTAGTGCGGGACCCTCCTACGAGCAGTACTTC. Its protein product is CASSAGPSYEQYF. The variable domain in full, with the rest retrieved from reference TRBV19 and TRBJ2-7, is DGGITQSPKYLFRKEGQNVTLSCEQNLNHDAMYWYRQDPGQGLRLIYYSQIVNDFQKGDIAEGYSVSREKKESFPLTVTSAQKNPTAFYLCASSAGPSYEQYFGPGTRLTVT.

The chain combines TRBV29-1 with TRBJ2-4, with D possibly called TRBD1 or TRBD2 (5 bases each). This CDR3 is built from 9 residues. The V gene lost 7 bases and the J gene lost 16 bases, with 14 bases spanning the gap. Germline lookup yields CDR1 SQVTM and CDR2 ANQGSEA. As DNA, the CDR3 is TGCAGCGGAACCGGGGCGGCATACTTC. Residues: CSGTGAAYF.

This chain joins TRBV5-6 and TRBJ2-7, with TRBD1 matching 8 bases. This CDR3 comprises 15 residues. CDR1 is SGHDT and CDR2 is YYEEEE in the germline V gene. Germline trimming cut 1 base from V and 2 bases from J; bases unmatched to any gene: 5. CDR3 sequence (DNA): TGTGCCAGCAGCTTGATGGCAGGGGGCCCCTACGAGCAGTACTTC. Translation gives CASSLMAGGPYEQYF.

V is TRBV4-3 and J is TRBJ2-7; 8 nucleotides agree with TRBD2. CDR1 and CDR2 (germline): LGHNA, YSLEER. This CDR3 has 14 residues. V dropped 3 bases and J dropped 7; count of bases not matched to a gene: 8. CDR3 amino acids: CASSHQGLAEEQYF. The CDR3, as DNA: TGCGCCAGCAGCCACCAAGGACTAGCTGAAGAGCAGTACTTC.

This chain connects TRBV25-1 to TRBJ2-5, with D unresolved. There are 14 residues in the CDR3. Trimming removed 4 bases at V and 3 bases at J, with 12 bases between. Germline lookup yields CDR1 MGHDK and CDR2 SYGVNS. DNA of the CDR3: TGTGCCAGCAGTGTGGGATGGGGTAAAGAGACCCAGTACTTC. Protein: CASSVGWGKETQYF.

This chain uses TRBV19 with TRBJ1-5; D gene uncertain. The CDR3 runs to 13 residues. Germline V gene sequence: CDR1 LNHDA, CDR2 SQIVND (reference sequence). Trimming took off 1 base at V and 7 bases at J, with 8 bases between the two ends. As DNA, the CDR3 is TGTGCCAGTAGTATAGTTTTGGGACAGCCCCAGCATTTT. This translates into CASSIVLGQPQHF.

The genes are TRBV4-1 and TRBJ2-1, with D possibly TRBD1 on 6 matching bases. The V gene lost 0 bases and the J gene lost 6 bases, with 12 bases spanning the gap. The CDR3 has 15 residues. Germline CDR1 MGHRA, CDR2 YSYEKL. In DNA form, the CDR3 reads TGCGCCAGCAGCCAAGAGGGGGCGATATTCAATGAGCAGTTCTTC. Translating gives CASSQEGAIFNEQFF.

This chain connects TRBV5-6 to TRBJ2-7, with 7 bases aligning to TRBD2. Trimming cost V 3 bases and J 2 bases; bases outside gene matches: 5. The germline gives CDR1 SGHDT, CDR2 YYEEEE. This CDR3 region has 14 residues. The CDR3 here is CASSSSGTTYEQYF. CDR3 coding DNA: TGTGCCAGCAGCTCGAGCGGGACTACCTACGAGCAGTACTTC.

The chain employs TRBV5-5 and TRBJ2-7, with 12 bases matching TRBD2. Germline trimming cut 1 base from V and 1 base from J; bases unmatched to any gene: 0. The V gene's germline CDR1 is SGHKS and CDR2 YYEKEE (reference sequence). This CDR3 is 15 amino acids long. The CDR3 coding sequence is TGTGCCAGCAGCTTGACTAGCGGGGGGTCCTACGAGCAGTACTTC. This translates into CASSLTSGGSYEQYF.

The rearrangement links TRBV5-1 to TRBJ2-7; D assignment may be TRBD1 or TRBD2 (5 bases each). The germline CDR1 and CDR2 sequences are SGHRS and YFSETQ. Trimming stripped 4 bases from V and 6 bases from J, with 14 bases between. This CDR3 has 13 residues. The CDR3 coding sequence is TGCGCCAGCAGCGTGGGGCTAGGGACCGAGCAGTACTTC. The encoded protein is CASSVGLGTEQYF.

The chain couples TRBV6-1 to TRBJ2-3; weak D call: TRBD2 (6 bases). V was cut by 4 bases and J by 0 bases, with 14 bases left in between. Germline-derived CDR1 and CDR2 are MNHNS and SASEGT. The CDR3 is 16 amino acids. The CDR3 loop reads CASSVWRGPSTDTQYF. The CDR3 bases are TGTGCCAGCAGTGTGTGGCGGGGTCCTAGCACAGATACGCAGTATTTT.

The J gene is TRBJ1-2, the V gene TRBV9, with D uncertain. The CDR3 sequence is 15 residues long. V shed 3 bases and J shed 2 bases, with 14 bases lying between them. Looked up from germline, CDR1 is SGDLS and CDR2 is YYNGEE. The chain's CDR3 is CASSDRPDLNYGYTF. The DNA for the CDR3 is TGTGCCAGCAGCGATCGACCGGATTTGAACTATGGCTACACCTTC.

V and J are TRBV7-8 and TRBJ2-1; D not certain. V lost 5 bases to trimming and J lost 4 bases, with 12 bases between them. CDR3 size: 14 residues. Germline V CDR1 and CDR2: SGHVS, FQNEAQ. The CDR3 nucleotides are TGTGCCAGCAGCATAAAGGACGGATACAATGAGCAGTTCTTC. It encodes CASSIKDGYNEQFF.

CDR3 amino acids: CASSLGWAGSPTGELFF. For the CDR3, the DNA is TGTGCCAGCAGCTTAGGGTGGGCGGGATCACCGACCGGGGAGCTGTTTTTT. This chain connects TRBV7-9 to TRBJ2-2, with D possibly TRBD2 on 6 matching bases. CDR1 SEHNR and CDR2 FQNEAQ come from the germline V gene (reference sequence). The V gene lost 1 base and the J gene lost 5 bases, with 17 bases spanning the gap. CDR3 length: 17 amino acids.

This clone was counted a single time. This sample includes further DNA sequences coding for the same CDR3. The gene calls are TRBV6-5 and TRBJ1-1, with D unresolved. V was pared by 0 bases and J by 0 bases, with 8 bases between. Germline assignment: CDR1 MNHEY and CDR2 SVGAGI. CDR3 size: 15 residues. CDR3 in DNA: TGTGCCAGCAGTTACTCGGCCGGGATGAACACTGAAGCTTTCTTT. It is translated as CASSYSAGMNTEAFF.

This clone was seen only once. The chain has TRBV4-1 and TRBJ1-4, with 7 bases lining up with TRBD1. Losses at the gene ends were 3 bases for V and 4 bases for J; bases not matched to a gene: 5. Germline V gene lookup returns CDR1 MGHRA and CDR2 YSYEKL. The CDR3 runs to 15 residues. The CDR3, as DNA: TGCGCCAGCAGCCAGCCGGGACAGAGTAATGAAAAACTGTTTTTT. Translating it yields CASSQPGQSNEKLFF.

The chain uses TRBV30 and TRBJ1-1; D possibly corresponds to TRBD1 (5 bases). Trimming cost V 7 bases and J 4 bases, with 19 bases left between them. This CDR3 has 14 amino acids. Germline V gene data show CDR1 as GTSNPN and CDR2 as SVGIG (reference sequence). The CDR3 DNA reads TGTGCCTCAGATGTCGCAGGGAGTAGCACTGAAGCTTTCTTT. Its protein product is CASDVAGSSTEAFF.

The rearrangement links TRBV5-1 to TRBJ2-7; D is uncertain. Germline loops: CDR1 SGHRS, CDR2 YFSETQ. The CDR3 runs to 16 residues. The germline V and J ends were trimmed by 4 bases and 5 bases, with 22 bases remaining between them. The CDR3 DNA is TGCGCCAGCAGCACCGTATTTGGTAGCCTTTACAACGAGCAGTACTTC. This gives the protein CASSTVFGSLYNEQYF.

This chain links TRBV2 with TRBJ2-7; unclear D gene. CDR1 SNHLY and CDR2 FYNNEI come from the germline V gene. This CDR3 is built from 13 residues. V dropped 2 bases and J dropped 2 bases, with 7 bases sitting between them. The CDR3 DNA sequence: TGTGCCAGCAGTGAAAACGCCGCCTACGAGCAGTACTTC. This encodes CASSENAAYEQYF. The full variable domain, its missing parts supplied by reference TRBV2 and TRBJ2-7, is EPEVTQTPSHQVTQMGQEVILRCVPISNHLYFYWYRQILGQKVEFLVSFYNNEISEKSEIFDDQFSVERPDGSNFTLKIRSTKLEDSAMYFCASSENAAYEQYFGPGTRLTVT.

V is TRBV4-3 and J is TRBJ2-6; perhaps TRBD2 as D (5 bases). Germline-derived CDR1 and CDR2 are LGHNA and YSLEER. V was pared by 4 bases and J by 1 base, with 8 bases between. This CDR3 has 15 amino acids. CDR3 bases: TGCGCCAGCAGCCCGGGGTTTTCTGGGGCCAACGTCCTGACTTTC. Translation gives CASSPGFSGANVLTF.

This clone was seen more than once but under ten times. The DNA of the CDR3 is TGTGCCAGCAGCGTAGATTCTAGTACCTACGAGCAGTACTTC. Translation gives CASSVDSSTYEQYF. The genes are TRBV9 and TRBJ2-7; no firm D call. Germline lookup yields CDR1 SGDLS and CDR2 YYNGEE. The germline V and J ends were trimmed by 0 bases and 2 bases, with 9 bases remaining between them. CDR3 length: 14 amino acids.

Details on this clone: This sample includes further DNA sequences coding for the same CDR3. The chain recombines TRBV7-9 with TRBJ2-2; TRBD2 might be the D (5 bases). The CDR3 extends over 16 amino acids. Germline CDR1 SEHNR, CDR2 FQNEAQ (reference sequence). Trimming pared 1 base from V and 1 base from J, leaving 10 bases between. DNA for the CDR3: TGTGCCAGCAGCTTAGTGGGTGGACTGAACACCGGGGAGCTGTTTTTT. Its protein product is CASSLVGGLNTGELFF.

This sequence joins TRBV15 and TRBJ1-3; unclear D gene. Trimming took off 6 bases at V and 2 bases at J, with 20 bases between the two ends. CDR3 size: 17 residues. In germline, CDR1 is LNHNV, CDR2 YYDKDF (reference sequence). The DNA of the CDR3 is TGTGCCACCAGTCGCGAAGTCCAACTGTGGACTGGAAACACCATATATTTT. Amino acids: CATSREVQLWTGNTIYF.

J is TRBJ2-2 and V is TRBV4-1; D perhaps matches TRBD2 (5 bases). The CDR3 contains 15 residues. V was trimmed by 2 bases and J by 5 bases, leaving 12 bases between them. The germline gives CDR1 MGHRA, CDR2 YSYEKL. CDR3 nucleotides: TGCGCCAGCAGCCAAAAGGTAGCGAGTACCGGGGAGCTGTTTTTT. This codes for CASSQKVASTGELFF.

This chain links TRBV27 with TRBJ2-6; D unclear. The CDR3 is made up of 16 amino acids. Germline-derived CDR1 and CDR2 are MNHEY and SMNVEV (reference sequence). The V end lost 2 bases, the J end lost 0 bases, and 8 bases lay between the germline ends. CDR3 residues: CASSLVGFSGANVLTF. The CDR3 DNA follows: TGTGCCAGCAGTTTAGTCGGCTTCTCTGGGGCCAACGTCCTGACTTTC.

To note about this clone: The same CDR3 arises from other DNA sequences in this sample as well. The rearrangement joins TRBV7-2 to TRBJ1-5; unclear D gene. This CDR3 region has 13 residues. The ends were cut back, 1 base at V and 2 bases at J, with 3 bases in the middle. Per the germline V gene, CDR1 is SGHTA and CDR2 is FQGNSA. CDR3 residues: CASSLDGNQPQHF. The CDR3, as DNA: TGTGCCAGCAGCTTAGACGGCAATCAGCCCCAGCATTTT.